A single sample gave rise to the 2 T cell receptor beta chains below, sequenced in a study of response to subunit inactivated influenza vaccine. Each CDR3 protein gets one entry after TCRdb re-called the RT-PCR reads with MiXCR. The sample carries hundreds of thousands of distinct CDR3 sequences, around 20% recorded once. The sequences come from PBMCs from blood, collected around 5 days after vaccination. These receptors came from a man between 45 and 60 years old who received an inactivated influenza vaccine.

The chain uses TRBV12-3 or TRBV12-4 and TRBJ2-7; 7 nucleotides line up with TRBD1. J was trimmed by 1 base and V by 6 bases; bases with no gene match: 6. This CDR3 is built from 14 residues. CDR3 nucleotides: TGTGCCAGCAGAAAAACAGGGGAGTCCTACGAGCAGTACTTC. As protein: CASRKTGESYEQYF.

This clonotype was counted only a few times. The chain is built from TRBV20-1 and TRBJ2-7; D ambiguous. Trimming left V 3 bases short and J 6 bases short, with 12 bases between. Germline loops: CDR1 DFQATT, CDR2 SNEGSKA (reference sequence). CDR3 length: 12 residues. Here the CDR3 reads CSASVGLAEQYF. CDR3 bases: TGCAGTGCTAGTGTCGGGCTTGCCGAGCAGTACTTC.